The 30 T cell receptor beta chains in this list originate from one sample, sequenced in a study of CD8 T cells in Susac syndrome. Reverse transcription of roughly 0.45 to 1 ug RNA was carried out with random hexamers. Each CDR3 protein gets one entry after TCRdb re-called the immunoSEQ multiplex PCR reads with MiXCR. The sample gives 71,000 or so distinct CDR3 sequences, 96% of which show up once; roughly 0.11% is in the top ten. Input material: CD4+ T cells from PBMCs. The receptors come from a human donor with multiple sclerosis.

This sequence joins TRBV19 and TRBJ2-5; 7 positions match TRBD1. V lost 6 bases, J lost 0 bases, and 4 bases stayed unmatched. CDR3 length equals 14 residues. Looked up from germline, CDR1 is LNHDA and CDR2 is SQIVND (reference sequence). CDR3 loop: CASRDRHYQETQYF. DNA of the CDR3: TGTGCCAGTAGGGACAGGCACTACCAAGAGACCCAGTACTTC.

The V and J genes are TRBV7-2 and TRBJ2-3, with TRBD2 matching 14 bases. Germline trimming cut 6 bases from V and 1 base from J; bases unmatched to any gene: 6. The CDR3 contains 17 residues. Germline lookup yields CDR1 SGHTA and CDR2 FQGNSA. The chain's CDR3 is CASRTRLAGGRTDTQYF. The DNA for the CDR3 is TGTGCCAGCAGAACTCGACTAGCGGGGGGGCGCACAGATACGCAGTATTTT.

The V call is TRBV5-1, the J call TRBJ1-6, with a possible D match to TRBD1 (6 bases). The CDR3 has 14 amino acids. Trimming pared 4 bases from V and 7 bases from J, leaving 12 bases between. CDR1 and CDR2 from the germline V gene are SGHRS and YFSETQ. The CDR3 spells CASSRRTGNSPLHF. DNA for the CDR3: TGCGCCAGCAGCCGGCGAACAGGGAATTCACCCCTCCACTTT.

The chain links TRBV6-5 to TRBJ2-7, with D perhaps TRBD2 (6 bases). This CDR3 is built from 12 residues. Germline V gene lookup returns CDR1 MNHEY and CDR2 SVGAGI. Trimming shortened V by 5 bases and J by 7 bases, and 12 bases separated the two germline ends. CDR3 loop: CASSPIGGEQYF. The CDR3 DNA reads TGTGCCAGCAGTCCCATTGGGGGGGAGCAGTACTTC.

This clonotype was found once. A read error may account for a junction end that differs from germline. The CDR3 DNA is TGTGCCAGCAGCTTAATTGGGGTAACGAGCAACCTCTTC. Protein sequence: CASSLIGVTSNLF. The chain has TRBV5-6 and TRBJ2-7; D uncertain. The CDR3 is 13 residues long. Germline assignment: CDR1 SGHDT and CDR2 YYEEEE.

This sequence joins TRBV7-6 and TRBJ2-6; D perhaps matches TRBD2 (5 bases). The CDR3 runs 15 residues. Germline V gene sequence: CDR1 SGHVS, CDR2 FNYEAQ. V was shortened by 5 bases and J by 0 bases, with 8 bases between the two germline ends. The CDR3 nucleotides read TGTGCCAGCAGCGCCGGGATCTCTGGGGCCAACGTCCTGACTTTC. It encodes CASSAGISGANVLTF.

This rearrangement joins TRBV3-1 to TRBJ1-1; TRBD1 might be the D (6 bases). V lost 4 bases to trimming and J lost 3 bases, with 15 bases between them. The CDR3 covers 15 residues. Germline V lookup: CDR1 LGHDT, CDR2 YNNKEL (reference sequence). The CDR3 loop is CASSPRRGPDTEAFF. CDR3 DNA: TGTGCCAGCAGCCCACGGCGGGGGCCGGACACTGAAGCTTTCTTT.

This clonotype was observed once. This chain connects TRBV30 to TRBJ1-6; TRBD1 agrees at 7 bases. The V gene's germline CDR1 is GTSNPN and CDR2 SVGIG (reference sequence). V trimming: 0 bases; J trimming: 2 bases; junction bases outside the gene matches: 7. The CDR3 runs to 17 residues. This chain's CDR3 is CAWSVRQGGPYNSPLHF. The CDR3 DNA sequence: TGTGCCTGGAGTGTACGGCAGGGGGGACCCTATAATTCACCCCTCCACTTT.

The chain links TRBV12-3 or TRBV12-4 to TRBJ1-2; D remains unclear. V lost 3 bases, J lost 8 bases, and 10 bases lay in between. The CDR3 has 12 residues. Written as DNA, the CDR3 is TGTGCCAGCAGTTTTGGGGAAGGGGGCTACACCTTC. Its translation: CASSFGEGGYTF.

The chain couples TRBV6-5 to TRBJ1-4; TRBD1 might be the D (5 bases). The CDR3 covers 15 residues. V lost 0 bases and J lost 7, with 12 bases in between. Germline CDR1 MNHEY, CDR2 SVGAGI. The CDR3 DNA reads as TGTGCCAGCAGTTACTCGGGCAGGGCTGTTGAAAAACTGTTTTTT. Its protein product is CASSYSGRAVEKLFF.

The chain combines TRBV29-1 with TRBJ2-5, with 8 nucleotides matching TRBD1. This CDR3 spans 14 amino acids. J gave up 1 base and V 7 bases, and 8 bases lay outside the gene matches. Germline V gives CDR1 SQVTM, CDR2 ANQGSEA. The DNA for the CDR3 is TGCAGCGCCGTGGCGACAGGGGCCCAAGAGACCCAGTACTTC. Its translation: CSAVATGAQETQYF.

This chain links TRBV2 with TRBJ2-1; D could derive from TRBD1 or TRBD2 (5 bases each). The ends were cut back, 1 base at V and 15 bases at J, with 16 bases in the middle. The CDR3 totals 13 residues. The germline V gene has CDR1 SNHLY and CDR2 FYNNEI. The CDR3 coding sequence is TGTGCCAGCAGTGAAGAGAGTGGGACCCCAGGGTTCTTC. Protein sequence: CASSEESGTPGFF.

This chain's CDR3 is CSGNRNTEAFF. The CDR3, as DNA: TGCAGCGGGAACCGGAACACTGAAGCTTTCTTT. This chain connects TRBV29-1 to TRBJ1-1; D uncertain. The CDR3 is 11 residues long. The germline V gene encodes CDR1 SQVTM and CDR2 ANQGSEA. V was pared by 7 bases and J by 1 base, with 7 bases between.

The chain links TRBV18 to TRBJ2-7; TRBD1 is a possible D gene (6 bases). Per germline, CDR1 KGHSH and CDR2 LQKENI. The CDR3 extends over 14 amino acids. V lost 3 bases, J lost 4 bases, and 13 bases lay in between. CDR3 nucleotides: TGTGCCAGCTCACCGGTCAGCCAGGGGTACGAGCAGTACTTC. Amino acid sequence: CASSPVSQGYEQYF.

The CDR3 loop is CASKRGDKTEAFF. The CDR3 nucleotides read TGTGCCAGCAAACGGGGTGATAAGACTGAAGCTTTCTTT. The chain recombines TRBV5-6 with TRBJ1-1; D is unresolved. Trimming took 6 bases from V and 5 from J, leaving 14 bases between them. The germline V gene has CDR1 SGHDT and CDR2 YYEEEE. This CDR3 is 13 amino acids long. The complete variable domain, with remaining parts taken from reference TRBV5-6 and TRBJ1-1, reads DAGVTQSPTHLIKTRGQQVTLRCSPKSGHDTVSWYQQALGQGPQFIFQYYEEEERQRGNFPDRFSGHQFPNYSSELNVNALLLGDSALYLCASKRGDKTEAFFGQGTRLTVV.

This chain uses TRBV30 with TRBJ2-6, with a possible D match to TRBD1 (5 bases). Trimming shortened V by 4 bases and J by 8 bases, and 24 bases separated the two germline ends. The CDR3 has 17 residues. Germline V gene data show CDR1 as GTSNPN and CDR2 as SVGIG (reference sequence). The CDR3 nucleotides read TGTGCCTGGATGTCCCCCGCAGGGTATCTGGGGCCCAACGTCCTGACTTTC. Translation gives CAWMSPAGYLGPNVLTF.

V gene TRBV4-2 combines with J gene TRBJ1-6, with no clear D. The CDR3 has 15 residues. The germline gives CDR1 LGHNA, CDR2 YNFKEQ. The germline V and J ends were trimmed by 2 bases and 7 bases, with 12 bases remaining between them. The CDR3 bases are TGTGCCAGCAGCCAACCGGGCCCAGAAAATTCACCCCTCCACTTT. Translating gives CASSQPGPENSPLHF.

This rearrangement joins TRBV11-3 to TRBJ2-1; no firm D call. Germline values: CDR1 SGHNT, CDR2 YENEEA. The CDR3 consists of 14 residues. Trimming cost V 0 bases and J 13 bases, with 16 bases left between them. This chain's CDR3 is CASSLDLQQPIQFF. Written as DNA, the CDR3 is TGTGCCAGCAGCTTAGATCTACAGCAACCCATCCAGTTCTTC.

V is TRBV12-3 or TRBV12-4 and J is TRBJ2-5; possibly TRBD1 for D (5 bases). Trimming pared 0 bases from V and 4 bases from J, leaving 9 bases between. CDR3 size: 14 residues. CDR3 nucleotides: TGTGCCAGCAGTTTAGCGGGGCCCCTAGAGACCCAGTACTTC. Its translation: CASSLAGPLETQYF.

V gene TRBV29-1 combines with J gene TRBJ1-1; the match to TRBD1 covers 8 bases. The germline CDR1 and CDR2 sequences are SQVTM and ANQGSEA. The V segment lost 1 base and the J segment 0 bases; nucleotides outside the gene matches: 4. The CDR3 is made up of 15 amino acids. CDR3 sequence (DNA): TGCAGCGTTGAAGGCGGACAGGGAATGAACACTGAAGCTTTCTTT. Translation: CSVEGGQGMNTEAFF.

This chain connects TRBV4-1 to TRBJ2-3; D gene uncertain. The CDR3 is made up of 12 amino acids. Germline CDR1 reads MGHRA; CDR2 reads YSYEKL. Trimming removed 5 bases at V and 4 bases at J, with 7 bases between. CDR3 nucleotide sequence: TGCGCCAGCAGCGCGGTTCCAGATACGCAGTATTTT. The encoded protein is CASSAVPDTQYF.

The rearrangement links TRBV7-6 to TRBJ1-1, with D hard to call. This CDR3 contains 13 residues. Germline V gene sequence: CDR1 SGHVS, CDR2 FNYEAQ. V was trimmed by 5 bases and J by 1 base, leaving 8 bases between them. The DNA of the CDR3 is TGTGCCAGCAGCCTGAACCAGAACACTGAAGCTTTCTTT. Residues: CASSLNQNTEAFF.

The CDR3 reads CASKEGFEDSPLHF. In DNA, the CDR3 is TGTGCCAGTAAGGAGGGATTCGAAGATTCACCCCTCCACTTT. V and J are TRBV19 and TRBJ1-6; D not certain. This CDR3 contains 14 residues. V lost 7 bases, J lost 8 bases, and 15 bases lay in between. Germline values: CDR1 LNHDA, CDR2 SQIVND (reference sequence).

The CDR3 nucleotides read TGTGCCAGCAGCTTAAGTAGCGGGGGAAAAGAGACCCAGTACTTC. The encoded protein is CASSLSSGGKETQYF. This rearrangement joins TRBV11-2 to TRBJ2-5; 9 bases map to TRBD2. The germline gives CDR1 SGHAT, CDR2 FQNNGV. The CDR3 covers 15 residues. Trimming cost V 2 bases and J 3 bases; bases outside gene matches: 4.

This chain links TRBV20-1 with TRBJ1-6, with a tentative D call TRBD1 (6 bases). Germline loops: CDR1 DFQATT, CDR2 SNEGSKA (reference sequence). The ends were cut back, 2 bases at V and 2 bases at J, with 10 bases in the middle. The CDR3 is 15 amino acids. In nucleotides, the CDR3 is TGCAGTGCTAGACTACAGGGCGCCTATAATTCACCCCTCCACTTT. Its translation: CSARLQGAYNSPLHF.

This chain links TRBV18 with TRBJ2-7; possibly TRBD1 for D (6 bases). V was trimmed by 4 bases and J by 2 bases, leaving 12 bases between them. The CDR3 spans 14 residues. Looked up from germline, CDR1 is KGHSH and CDR2 is LQKENI. The CDR3 region has the DNA TGTGCCAGCTCACACAGGGTAAGCCCCTACGAGCAGTACTTC. It codes for CASSHRVSPYEQYF.

This chain links TRBV6-5 with TRBJ2-3; the D is unclear. V lost 4 bases and J 3 bases, leaving 20 bases between the germline ends. Germline loops: CDR1 MNHEY, CDR2 SVGAGI. The CDR3 length is 17 residues. The DNA for the CDR3 is TGTGCCAGCAGTTCCCCAGCCGGCCCCCTGGTGACAGATACGCAGTATTTT. Translated, it gives CASSSPAGPLVTDTQYF.

The CDR3 nucleotides read TGCGCCAGCAGCATATCTACAGCGAACACTGAAGCTTTCTTT. This sequence encodes CASSISTANTEAFF. The V call is TRBV5-1, the J call TRBJ1-1; D unresolved. Trimming took off 4 bases at V and 1 base at J, with 11 bases between the two ends. This CDR3 comprises 14 residues. Per the germline V gene, CDR1 is SGHRS and CDR2 is YFSETQ.

This chain uses TRBV7-3 with TRBJ2-3, with D maybe TRBD2 (6 bases). CDR3 size: 14 residues. The V gene's germline CDR1 is SGHTA and CDR2 FQGTGA. The germline V and J ends were trimmed by 2 bases and 6 bases, with 12 bases remaining between them. CDR3 sequence (DNA): TGTGCCAGCAGCTTAGGCGGGGTTATTGATACGCAGTATTTT. Its translation is CASSLGGVIDTQYF.

The chain combines TRBV7-9 with TRBJ1-1; 8 bases line up with TRBD1. V was clipped by 4 bases and J by 5 bases; unmatched bases: 6. The germline V gene encodes CDR1 SEHNR and CDR2 FQNEAQ (reference sequence). This CDR3 is 14 amino acids long. CDR3 coding DNA: TGTGCCAGCAGCTCCGACAGGGGATGGACTGAAGCTTTCTTT. Residues: CASSSDRGWTEAFF.